The 5 T cell receptor beta chains given below trace back to one sample, sequenced in a study of beta chain features in type 1 diabetes. Whole-study findings and limits: Researchers report that Type 1 diabetes patients had moderately but significantly shorter TCRB CDR3s across all four CD4+ subsets.

Their recognized antigens are unknown. Since all of the isolated RNA was reverse transcribed, expressed TCRB transcripts were what got sequenced. The method was immunoSEQ multiplex PCR; TCRdb's version includes in-frame clones alone and lacks a portion of them. In the table there are a few hundred thousand clones, roughly a tenth of which are singletons. The sequenced sample consisted of central memory CD4+ T cells from blood. The receptors were gathered from a man younger than 40 with type 1 diabetes.

This rearrangement joins TRBV12-5 to TRBJ2-1; 15 positions match TRBD2. Trimming cost V 3 bases and J 9 bases; bases outside gene matches: 3. The CDR3 contains 15 residues. Germline V gene lookup returns CDR1 LGHNT and CDR2 FRNRAP. The DNA of the CDR3 is TGTGCTAGTGGTTTTGGACTAGCGGGAGGGTCTGAGCAGTTCTTC. It is translated as CASGFGLAGGSEQFF.

The chain is built from TRBV28 and TRBJ2-7; 7 bases map to TRBD1. This CDR3 region has 15 residues. Trimming at V came to 4 bases and at J to 2 bases, leaving 8 bases not matched to a gene. Germline CDR1 and CDR2: MDHEN and SYDVKM. CDR3 nucleotide sequence: TGTGCCAGCAGTTCACCGGGACAGAATACCTACGAGCAGTACTTC. Encoded protein: CASSSPGQNTYEQYF. Based on the CDR3 plus reference TRBV28 and TRBJ2-7, the full variable domain is DVKVTQSSRYLVKRTGEKVFLECVQDMDHENMFWYRQDPGLGLRLIYFSYDVKMKEKGDIPEGYSVSREKKERFSLILESASTNQTSMYLCASSSPGQNTYEQYFGPGTRLTVT.

In its sample, this clone was seen a few times. The rearrangement joins TRBV30 to TRBJ2-2; weak D call: TRBD2 (5 bases). The germline gives CDR1 GTSNPN, CDR2 SVGIG (reference sequence). There are 14 residues in the CDR3. Trimming stripped 8 bases from V and 0 bases from J, with 13 bases between. DNA for the CDR3: TGTGCCCGAGGGTGGGGTGCGAACACCGGGGAGCTGTTTTTT. It translates to CARGWGANTGELFF.

This chain joins TRBV5-8 and TRBJ2-7; 7 bases agree with TRBD1. V was pared by 0 bases and J by 6 bases, with 3 bases of the junction left unmatched. Germline V gene lookup returns CDR1 SGHTS and CDR2 YDEGEE. This CDR3 comprises 13 residues. The CDR3 nucleotides read TGTGCCAGCAGCTTGGACAGGGGTACCGAGCAGTACTTC. It codes for CASSLDRGTEQYF.

This clone is medium-sized by share. The V gene is TRBV2, the J gene TRBJ2-3, with D uncertain. The CDR3 runs to 12 residues. Between the trimmed V and J ends, which lost 8 bases and 6 bases, there was a span of 12 bases. Germline loops: CDR1 SNHLY, CDR2 FYNNEI. CDR3 sequence: CASQRTGDTQYF. The CDR3 region has the DNA TGTGCCAGCCAAAGAACCGGGGATACGCAGTATTTT.